This TCR beta chain emerged from a study of OX40 agonist ivuxolimab in advanced cancers. As for the study in general: The dose-escalation group included hepatocellular carcinoma, melanoma, renal cell carcinoma and head and neck cancer. Points from the study as a whole: Among expanded peripheral T cells, antigen specificity went undetermined. With doses of 0.1 to 3.0 mg/kg, CD4+ and CD8+ blood T cells had undergone clonal expansion by week 6.

The CDR3 length is 15 residues. The germline gives CDR1 MNHEY, CDR2 SMNVEV (reference sequence). The junction had 9 bases not matched to a gene; V was cut back by 5 bases and J by 6 bases. Assay used: immunoSEQ multiplex PCR; TCRdb lists only in-frame clones, some missing. The profile shows tens of thousands of clones, roughly 88% of them singletons. Autoimmune disease history or systemic immunosuppression led to patient exclusion. In regard to this clone: Its antigen is as yet unknown.

The sequencing here drew on CD4+ or CD8+ T cells sorted from blood, taken in a trial of the OX40 agonist ivuxolimab. The sequence came from an adult with an advanced solid tumor such as melanoma, head and neck, liver or kidney cancer. V usage is TRBV27 and J usage is TRBJ1-1; TRBD1 aligns across 10 bases. The CDR3 sequence: CASSLTGGAFAEAFF. The CDR3 DNA follows: TGTGCCAGCAGTCTGACAGGGGGCGCGTTCGCTGAAGCTTTCTTT.